This is a list of T cell receptor beta chains from one sample in a study of blood T cells in healthy people across ages. TCRdb re-called the 5' RACE reads with MiXCR, one entry per CDR3 protein. Of about 830,000 distinct CDR3 sequences listed, roughly 64% are singletons. The sample was blood. The receptors originated from a man aged 25-45 years in good health. CDR3s include the opening cysteine and the closing phenylalanine or tryptophan. A D gene is named only where the DNA matches it firmly. Clone size is given for some rows only: seen once, a few or many times, or a class if the clone is expanded.

.	.	TRBV3-1	TRBJ2-3	CASSLEWATDTQYF	TGTGCCAGCAGCCTCGAGTGGGCCACAGATACGCAGTATTTT
.	few	TRBV7-9	TRBJ1-6	CASSLRNQGNSPLHF	TGTGCCAGCAGCTTAAGAAATCAGGGGAATTCACCCCTCCACTTT
TRBD1	.	TRBV3-1	TRBJ2-2	CASSNRQGLDGELFF	TGTGCCAGCAGCAATCGACAGGGGTTGGACGGGGAGCTGTTTTTT
TRBD1	.	TRBV28	TRBJ1-5	CASSPSRTGASGYQPQHF	TGTGCCAGCAGTCCATCTAGGACAGGGGCTTCAGGCTATCAGCCCCAGCATTTT
.	.	TRBV7-9	TRBJ2-1	CASSSSQSGNEQFF	TGTGCCAGCAGCTCAAGTCAGTCTGGGAATGAGCAGTTCTTC
TRBD2	.	TRBV7-2	TRBJ2-7	CASSLASGGSWDEQYF	TGTGCCAGCAGCTTAGCTAGCGGGGGATCGTGGGACGAGCAGTACTTC
.	.	TRBV13	TRBJ2-3	CASSFAVQDTQYF	TGTGCCAGCAGCTTCGCGGTACAAGATACGCAGTATTTT
TRBD1	.	TRBV5-1	TRBJ1-1	CASSSQTGTTAFF	TGCGCCAGCAGCTCTCAGACAGGGACAACGGCTTTCTTT
.	.	TRBV20-1	TRBJ2-7	CSARGMVDPGEQYF	TGCAGTGCTAGGGGGATGGTTGATCCGGGGGAGCAGTACTTC
TRBD2	once	TRBV28	TRBJ2-1	CASSIRPRLAGYNEQFF	TGTGCCAGCAGCATCCGGCCAAGGCTAGCGGGTTACAATGAGCAGTTCTTC
.	.	TRBV6-5	TRBJ2-1	CASSYSQGWPYNEQFF	TGTGCCAGCAGTTACTCCCAAGGCTGGCCCTACAATGAGCAGTTCTTC
.	.	TRBV29-1	TRBJ2-7	CSVRTSDYEQYF	TGCAGCGTCCGGACTTCCGACTACGAGCAGTACTTC
.	few	TRBV6-5	TRBJ1-2	CASSYLQSGTPANYGYTF	TGTGCCAGCAGTTATTTACAATCCGGGACACCAGCTAACTATGGCTACACCTTC
TRBD1	few	TRBV9	TRBJ2-5	CASSASRGRETQYF	TGTGCCAGCAGCGCGTCCAGGGGGAGAGAGACCCAGTACTTC
.	.	TRBV7-8	TRBJ2-3	CASNLENTQYF	TGTGCCAGCAACCTAGAGAATACGCAGTATTTT
TRBD2	once	TRBV29-1	TRBJ2-7	CSVRFPILAGAVSEQYF	TGCAGCGTTAGGTTCCCTATCTTAGCGGGAGCTGTTAGCGAGCAGTACTTC
.	.	TRBV20-1	TRBJ2-4	CSARDHQNIQYF	TGCAGTGCTAGGGACCATCAAAACATTCAGTACTTC
.	.	TRBV6-5	TRBJ2-4	CASSYGRQLNIQYF	TGTGCCAGCAGTTACGGGCGGCAACTAAACATTCAGTACTTC
.	.	TRBV18	TRBJ1-2	CASSAERDGYTF	TGTGCCAGCTCGGCGGAAAGGGATGGCTACACCTTC
.	.	TRBV29-1	TRBJ2-1	CSVVYNEQFF	TGCAGCGTTGTCTACAATGAGCAGTTCTTC
.	.	TRBV5-1	TRBJ1-4	CASRTGADGEKLFF	TGCGCCAGCAGAACGGGGGCGGATGGTGAAAAACTGTTTTTT
TRBD2	once	TRBV2	TRBJ2-5	CASRRQGLALETQYF	TGTGCCAGCAGGAGACAAGGACTAGCTTTAGAGACCCAGTACTTC
.	.	TRBV6-1	TRBJ2-1	CASSVTRGIYNEQFF	TGTGCCAGCAGTGTGACTAGGGGAATATACAATGAGCAGTTCTTC
.	once	TRBV6-1	TRBJ2-5	CASTEELREQYF	TGTGCCAGCACTGAAGAGTTGAGAGAGCAGTACTTC
.	few	TRBV24-1	TRBJ1-2	CATSDSVGNYYGYTF	TGTGCCACCAGTGATTCCGTAGGCAATTACTATGGCTACACCTTC
.	.	TRBV29-1	TRBJ2-5	CSVAAKETQYF	TGCAGCGTTGCTGCAAAAGAGACCCAGTACTTC
.	.	TRBV12-3/TRBV12-4	TRBJ2-5	CASTLGQGETQYF	TGTGCCAGCACCTTGGGGCAGGGCGAGACCCAGTACTTC
TRBD1	few	TRBV12-3/TRBV12-4	TRBJ2-4	CASSPGTEEQYF	TGTGCCAGCAGTCCCGGGACAGAGGAGCAGTACTTC
.	few	TRBV10-2	TRBJ2-6	CASNEAGANVLTF	TGCGCCAGCAACGAGGCTGGGGCCAACGTCCTGACTTTC
.	.	TRBV14	TRBJ2-5	CASSQGRMGTLQETQYF	TGTGCCAGCAGCCAAGGCCGAATGGGGACCCTCCAAGAGACCCAGTACTTC
.	many	TRBV7-2	TRBJ2-7	CASSFTGYEQYF	TGCGCCAGCAGCTTTACGGGCTACGAGCAGTACTTC
TRBD2	.	TRBV6-2/TRBV6-3	TRBJ2-7	CASREREASSYEQYF	TGTGCCAGCAGGGAGCGGGAGGCCTCCTCCTACGAGCAGTACTTC
TRBD1	.	TRBV20-1	TRBJ2-7	CSARIRDRFYEQYF	TGCAGTGCTAGGATCCGGGACAGATTTTACGAGCAGTACTTC
.	.	TRBV7-2	TRBJ2-3	CASKIHGTDTQYF	TGTGCCAGTAAAATCCACGGCACAGATACGCAGTATTTT
TRBD1	.	TRBV28	TRBJ2-7	CASSQRRTGRYEQYF	TGTGCCAGCAGCCAGCGAAGGACAGGGAGGTACGAGCAGTACTTC
.	.	TRBV4-3	TRBJ2-7	CASSQDPGTAYEQYF	TGCGCCAGCAGCCAAGACCCAGGGACCGCCTACGAGCAGTACTTC
.	.	TRBV3-1	TRBJ2-3	CASSQGEGEPDTQYF	TGTGCCAGCAGCCAAGGCGAGGGAGAGCCAGATACGCAGTATTTT
.	.	TRBV7-3	TRBJ2-1	CASSVSAGGYEQFF	TGTGCCAGCAGCGTAAGTGCAGGGGGGTATGAGCAGTTCTTC
TRBD2	.	TRBV7-2	TRBJ2-3	CASSQGSLAGADTRYF	TGTGCCAGCAGCCAAGGCAGTCTAGCGGGAGCAGATACGCGGTATTTT
.	.	TRBV6-1	TRBJ2-7	CASGRDATLTYEQYF	TGTGCCAGCGGACGAGACGCAACACTAACCTACGAGCAGTACTTC
.	.	TRBV27	TRBJ2-5	CASRGSRRTSLEEQYF	TGTGCCAGCAGAGGATCTAGACGGACGTCCCTCGAAGAGCAGTACTTC
.	.	TRBV20-1	TRBJ2-3	CSADGPTVDTQYF	TGCAGTGCTGACGGTCCCACGGTAGATACGCAGTATTTT